This T cell receptor (beta chain) is from a study of T cells in Graves' hyperthyroidism and ophthalmopathy. RNA transcripts provided the source from which TCR beta CDR3 regions were amplified. The HTBI primer set served for first-round RT-PCR of the TCR CDR3. TCRdb re-called the multiplex PCR reads through MiXCR, storing one row per CDR3 protein. The sample holds around 350,000 distinct CDR3 sequences, approximately 20% seen once. The germline V and J ends were trimmed by 3 bases and 4 bases, with 9 bases remaining between them. The V gene's germline CDR1 is MDHEN and CDR2 SYDVKM. This CDR3 comprises 14 residues. This clonotype was seen repeatedly, ten times or more.

This receptor was identified in a woman between 18 and 29 years old with Graves' hyperthyroidism. Material for sequencing was blood. V usage is TRBV28 and J usage is TRBJ2-2; D gene unclear. The CDR3 reads CASSLAHLTGELFF. The CDR3 nucleotides are TGTGCCAGCAGTTTGGCCCACCTCACCGGGGAGCTGTTTTTT.